This T cell receptor beta chain appears in the sequencing data of a study of cytomegalovirus exposure and HLA in healthy donors. As concerns this clone: Its target is unknown.

CDR1 is MNHEY, CDR2 SVGAGI, per germline. CDR3 length: 14 residues. Trimming left V 0 bases short and J 4 bases short, with 9 bases between. Study-wide points: Trimming of TCR beta V- and J-genes showed a link, identified in a later analysis, to a missense DCLRE1C variant.

Primers included in the PCR were 60 Vbeta and 13 Jbeta primers. Repertoires were generated with immunoSEQ multiplex PCR, while TCRdb's copy carries only in-frame clones and drops some. In the table there are approximately 100,000 clones, 65% to 80% of which are singletons. The sequence derives from a woman aged 50 to 60 in good health and CMV-seropositive. This chain uses TRBV6-5 with TRBJ1-1, with TRBD1 as a possible D gene (5 bases). The specimen sequenced was PBMCs. CDR3 loop: CASSYSAGPTEAFF. CDR3 bases: TGTGCCAGCAGTTACTCGGCGGGACCCACTGAAGCTTTCTTT.